This T cell receptor (beta chain) comes out of a study of a mutant IDH1 vaccine in newly diagnosed glioma. Time point described: week 11, during vaccination. Every vaccination contained 300 ug of the mutant IDH1 20-mer peptide and was paired with topical imiquimod. Using immunoSEQ multiplex PCR, the repertoire was profiled, and TCRdb retains in-frame clones only, with some absent. This sample carries 120,000 or so clones, around 80% of them seen once, and the ten largest clones take 4.5% to 7%. With respect to this clone: Its antigen is currently unknown.

The receptor was isolated from a man between 35 and 55 years old with glioma. The sequenced sample was PBMCs, obtained from a glioma patient whose treatment included an IDH1 peptide vaccine.

CDR3 amino acids: CAISRGQPDEQYF. For the CDR3, the DNA is TGTGCCATCAGTAGGGGACAGCCCGACGAGCAGTACTTC. The rearrangement uses TRBV10-3 and TRBJ2-7, with 7 bases matching TRBD1. The CDR3 has 13 residues. Trimming at V came to 5 bases and at J to 5 bases, leaving 6 bases not matched to a gene. CDR1 is ENHRY and CDR2 is SYGVKD in the germline V gene.